This T cell receptor (beta chain) was recovered during a study of T cells after yellow fever vaccination. The germline gives CDR1 SGHAT, CDR2 FQDESV (reference sequence). The CDR3 has 21 amino acids. TCRdb re-called the 5' RACE reads through MiXCR, storing one row per CDR3 protein. The data contain roughly 500,000 distinct CDR3 sequences, 15% to 20% of them singletons. As for this clonotype: Its ends do not fully match the called genes, so a read error is possible.

This clonotype was obtained from a man younger than 40 who received the YFV17D yellow fever vaccine. The chain carries TRBV11-1 and TRBJ2-6; maybe TRBD1 (5 bases). The source was PBMCs, collected 15 days after the yellow fever booster vaccination. The CDR3 protein is CASSRQFLGIGVFSGAYVLTF. The CDR3 coding sequence is TGTGCCAGCAGTAGACAATTCCTGGGGATAGGGGTCTTCTCTGGGGCCTACGTCCTGACTTTC.